Below, 21 T cell receptor beta chains from the same sample are listed, as sequenced in a study of long-term antiretroviral therapy in people with HIV. The assay, immunoSEQ v3.0, was run at survey level. TCRdb keeps only in-frame clones here, not all; method: immunoSEQ multiplex PCR. This table holds under 40,000 clones, roughly four fifths found once. The sequenced sample was unsorted PBMCs, obtained 0.3 years after starting antiretroviral therapy. The receptors here all came from a man between 18 and 29 years old with HIV.

This clone has only one observation. The rearrangement uses TRBV6-5 and TRBJ2-7; D perhaps matches TRBD1 (6 bases). Germline values: CDR1 MNHEY, CDR2 SVGAGI. V was trimmed by 5 bases and J by 3 bases, leaving 14 bases between them. The CDR3 extends over 14 amino acids. The CDR3 DNA is TGTGCCAGCAGTACGACGGGACAACTCTACGAGCAGTACTTC. Residues: CASSTTGQLYEQYF.

The J gene is TRBJ1-5, the V gene TRBV10-2, with 12 bases aligning to TRBD1. Germline values: CDR1 WSHSY, CDR2 SAAADI. The V segment lost 0 bases and the J segment 6 bases; nucleotides outside the gene matches: 9. This CDR3 contains 18 residues. In DNA form, the CDR3 reads TGCGCCAGCAGTGAGTCGACGGGGGGACAGGGGGCCGGTCAGCCCCAGCATTTT. Translating gives CASSESTGGQGAGQPQHF.

V usage is TRBV6-5 and J usage is TRBJ1-5; D is ambiguous. Trimming removed 2 bases from V and 3 bases from J, with 8 bases in between. The CDR3 length is 14 residues. Germline CDR1 and CDR2: MNHEY and SVGAGI. CDR3 protein: CASSYTGVNQPQHF. The CDR3 nucleotides read TGTGCCAGCAGTTACACGGGAGTCAATCAGCCCCAGCATTTT.

The chain recombines TRBV9 with TRBJ1-3; 7 bases are shared with TRBD1. The CDR3 length is 16 residues. Germline V gene data show CDR1 as SGDLS and CDR2 as YYNGEE. Trimming took 2 bases from V and 2 from J; bases not matched to a gene: 7. The CDR3 is CASSVNTGDPGNTIYF. The CDR3 DNA follows: TGTGCCAGCAGCGTCAATACAGGGGATCCTGGAAACACCATATATTTT.

J is TRBJ2-5 and V is TRBV12-5; 8 bases are a match to TRBD2. J was trimmed by 1 base and V by 2 bases; bases with no gene match: 9. The germline gives CDR1 LGHNT, CDR2 FRNRAP. CDR3 size: 17 residues. The CDR3 loop reads CASGLLAGGLLQETQYF. CDR3 nucleotide sequence: TGTGCTAGTGGTTTGCTCGCGGGGGGACTACTCCAAGAGACCCAGTACTTC.

The V call is TRBV7-8, the J call TRBJ2-7, with 8 bases identical to TRBD2. This CDR3 has 17 amino acids. Looked up from germline, CDR1 is SGHVS and CDR2 is FQNEAQ. The J segment lost 1 base and the V segment lost 0 bases, leaving 8 bases of the junction unmatched. As DNA, the CDR3 is TGTGCCAGCAGCTTAGCGTTATCGGGCGGGGGGTCCTACGAGCAGTACTTC. It specifies CASSLALSGGGSYEQYF.

In its sample, this clone was seen a few times. CDR3 coding DNA: TGTGCCAGCACGACTAGCGGGGGGCACATTCAGTACTTC. It specifies CASTTSGGHIQYF. This rearrangement joins TRBV4-2 to TRBJ2-4; 13 bases match TRBD2. Trimming removed 7 bases from V and 8 bases from J; junction bases left unmatched: 2. The CDR3 has 13 amino acids. Germline CDR1 reads LGHNA; CDR2 reads YNFKEQ.

The chain joins TRBV2 to TRBJ2-7; maybe TRBD2 (7 bases). Germline-derived CDR1 and CDR2 are SNHLY and FYNNEI. V was clipped by 8 bases and J by 3 bases, with 14 bases between them. The CDR3 extends over 13 amino acids. This CDR3 is CASGRGDNYEQYF. CDR3 in DNA: TGTGCCAGCGGACGGGGGGACAACTACGAGCAGTACTTC.

This clone is medium-sized in the sample. V usage is TRBV5-1 and J usage is TRBJ2-7, with D perhaps TRBD1 or TRBD2 (5 bases each). V was pared by 5 bases and J by 2 bases, with 11 bases between. Germline lookup yields CDR1 SGHRS and CDR2 YFSETQ. The CDR3 extends over 13 amino acids. CDR3 bases: TGCGCCAGCAGTCGGGACGGTCCCTACGAGCAGTACTTC. It yields the protein CASSRDGPYEQYF.

This sequence joins TRBV18 and TRBJ1-2; 7 positions match TRBD1. V shed 3 bases and J 8 bases; nucleotides not matched to a gene: 6. This CDR3 comprises 13 residues. The germline V gene encodes CDR1 KGHSH and CDR2 LQKENI. CDR3 in amino acids: CASSPDRTGGYTF. The CDR3 DNA reads TGTGCCAGCTCACCGGACAGGACGGGAGGCTACACCTTC. Looking up the rest from reference TRBV18 and TRBJ1-2 gives the full variable domain: NAGVMQNPRHLVRRRGQEARLRCSPMKGHSHVYWYRQLPEEGLKFMVYLQKENIIDESGMPKERFSAEFPKEGPSILRIQQVVRGDSAAYFCASSPDRTGGYTFGSGTRLTVV.

The chain uses TRBV4-2 and TRBJ2-7; D ambiguous. Trimming removed 0 bases from V and 0 bases from J, with 12 bases in between. The CDR3 has 16 residues. CDR1 and CDR2 from the germline V gene are LGHNA and YNFKEQ. The CDR3 reads CASSQDRARSSYEQYF. CDR3 DNA sequence: TGTGCCAGCAGCCAAGATAGGGCAAGGAGCTCCTACGAGCAGTACTTC.

The chain combines TRBV11-2 with TRBJ2-1, with 7 bases matching TRBD2. Unmatched junction bases numbered 8, after V lost 3 bases and J lost 3 bases. Germline V gives CDR1 SGHAT, CDR2 FQNNGV. This CDR3 contains 16 residues. The CDR3 DNA sequence: TGTGCCAGCAGCTTGAGAGCGGGGCACCTCTACAATGAGCAGTTCTTC. This codes for CASSLRAGHLYNEQFF.

The chain has TRBV28 and TRBJ2-7; 9 bases align to TRBD2. Germline V lookup: CDR1 MDHEN, CDR2 SYDVKM. J gave up 4 bases and V 8 bases, and 9 bases lay outside the gene matches. The CDR3 covers 14 residues. The CDR3 reads CASRGASGIYEQYF. The CDR3 nucleotides read TGTGCCAGCCGTGGGGCTAGCGGGATATACGAGCAGTACTTC. The variable domain in full, completed from reference TRBV28 and TRBJ2-7, reads DVKVTQSSRYLVKRTGEKVFLECVQDMDHENMFWYRQDPGLGLRLIYFSYDVKMKEKGDIPEGYSVSREKKERFSLILESASTNQTSMYLCASRGASGIYEQYFGPGTRLTVT.

The chain joins TRBV7-8 to TRBJ1-2; 9 bases fit TRBD1. The V segment lost 4 bases and the J segment 2 bases; nucleotides outside the gene matches: 2. Germline loops: CDR1 SGHVS, CDR2 FQNEAQ. The CDR3 covers 14 residues. The CDR3 region has the DNA TGTGCCAGCAGCTGGGGACAGGGAAACTATGGCTACACCTTC. Translated: CASSWGQGNYGYTF.

This clone was found once. The CDR3 reads CASSYGLNYGYTF. The CDR3 DNA follows: TGTGCCAGCAGTTATGGGTTAAACTATGGCTACACCTTC. V gene TRBV6-5 combines with J gene TRBJ1-2, with D unclear. CDR1 and CDR2 from the germline V gene are MNHEY and SVGAGI. The CDR3 extends over 13 amino acids. The ends were cut back, 3 bases at V and 2 bases at J, with 7 bases in the middle.

This chain uses TRBV7-2 with TRBJ2-3; D remains unclear. The germline V and J ends were trimmed by 3 bases and 2 bases, with 3 bases remaining between them. CDR3 length equals 12 residues. Germline values: CDR1 SGHTA, CDR2 FQGNSA. The CDR3 is CASSFYTDTQYF. Written as DNA, the CDR3 is TGTGCCAGCAGCTTTTACACAGATACGCAGTATTTT. Complete variable domain (other parts from reference TRBV7-2 and TRBJ2-3): GAGVSQSPSNKVTEKGKDVELRCDPISGHTALYWYRQSLGQGLEFLIYFQGNSAPDKSGLPSDRFSAERTGGSVSTLTIQRTQQEDSAVYLCASSFYTDTQYFGPGTRLTVL.

The V and J genes are TRBV5-6 and TRBJ1-3; D is unresolved. Trimming took off 4 bases at V and 4 bases at J, with 15 bases between the two ends. Germline values: CDR1 SGHDT, CDR2 YYEEEE. There are 15 residues in the CDR3. The CDR3 spells CASSDPRRGGNTIYF. The CDR3 DNA sequence: TGTGCCAGCAGCGACCCGAGAAGAGGGGGAAACACCATATATTTT.

V usage is TRBV20-1 and J usage is TRBJ2-7; D unclear. The CDR3 sequence is 10 residues long. Germline-derived CDR1 and CDR2 are DFQATT and SNEGSKA (reference sequence). Between the trimmed V and J ends, which lost 3 bases and 7 bases, there was a span of 7 bases. This CDR3 is CSARFGEQYF. DNA for the CDR3: TGCAGTGCTAGGTTCGGGGAGCAGTACTTC.

This clone was counted a single time. The chain couples TRBV29-1 to TRBJ2-4; 9 bases align to TRBD1. Germline CDR1 SQVTM, CDR2 ANQGSEA. This CDR3 comprises 12 residues. The J segment lost 7 bases and the V segment lost 5 bases, leaving 3 bases of the junction unmatched. CDR3 region: CSVRTGENIQYF. CDR3 sequence (DNA): TGCAGCGTTCGGACAGGGGAGAACATTCAGTACTTC.

The chain employs TRBV9 and TRBJ2-5, with D unresolved. Germline CDR1 SGDLS, CDR2 YYNGEE. There are 16 residues in the CDR3. Trimming stripped 3 bases from V and 5 bases from J, with 20 bases between. DNA for the CDR3: TGTGCCAGCAGCGCCAGCCCCTCCGGCCGGAGTGAGACCCAGTACTTC. Translation: CASSASPSGRSETQYF.

This sequence joins TRBV5-4 and TRBJ1-3; D is unclear. CDR1 is SGHNT and CDR2 is YYREEE in the germline V gene (reference sequence). V was shortened by 1 base and J by 0 bases, with 14 bases between the two germline ends. This CDR3 has 17 amino acids. The CDR3 reads CASSLFPGHSSGNTIYF. Here the CDR3 DNA reads TGTGCCAGCAGCTTGTTCCCAGGCCACAGCTCTGGAAACACCATATATTTT.